A selection of T cell receptor beta chains follows, all from one sample in a study of metastatic and nonmetastatic thyroid tumors. TCRdb re-processed the PCR reads through MiXCR. The sample includes fewer than 45,000 clones, 20% to 25% of them seen just once. Sample: blood. Every receptor here comes from a female donor with papillary thyroid cancer or a benign thyroid nodule (not recorded which). Some clones in this sample may be carry-over from other donors' samples. Both conserved end residues are part of each CDR3. Fields, in order: clone size, J gene, V gene, D gene, CDR3 DNA, CDR3 protein. The D gene is left open where the match is weak. Clone sizes are given selectively: once, few, many, or a class where the clone is expanded.

>.|TRBJ1-3|TRBV12-3/TRBV12-4|.
TGTGCCAGCAGTAACTACCGACAATTCTCTTCTGGAAACACCATATATTTT
CASSNYRQFSSGNTIYF
>medium-sized|TRBJ2-7|TRBV6-2/TRBV6-3|.
TGTGCCAGCAGTTTCATCGGGACAAGCCCCCGCTACGAGCAGTACTTC
CASSFIGTSPRYEQYF
>.|TRBJ2-7|TRBV6-2/TRBV6-3|.
TGTGCCAGCAGTTTATCCATAGCGGAAATCTCCTACGAGCAGTACTTC
CASSLSIAEISYEQYF
>.|TRBJ2-7|TRBV10-1|TRBD1
TGCGCCAGCAGTCCACAGGGGAATCCGAGGGAGCAGTACTTC
CASSPQGNPREQYF
>many|TRBJ2-1|TRBV20-1|.
TGCAGTGCTAGGGGGGGAAGCGGACGCCCTTACAATGAGCAGTTCTTC
CSARGGSGRPYNEQFF
>many|TRBJ2-1|TRBV5-4|TRBD1
TGTGCCAGCAGCTTGCGGACAGGGGCCTACAATGAGCAGTTCTTC
CASSLRTGAYNEQFF
>.|TRBJ2-2|TRBV19|TRBD1
TGTGCCAGTAGTCCTTACCGGGACAGGTGTGACGGGGAGCTGTTTTTT
CASSPYRDRCDGELFF
>many|TRBJ2-3|TRBV10-1|TRBD2
TGCGCCAGCAGTATAGCGGGGGCCACAGATACGCAGTATTTT
CASSIAGATDTQYF
>.|TRBJ2-7|TRBV11-1|.
TGTGCCAGCAGCTTAGCAGCGGGTTGGAGCTGCCACGAGCAGTACTTC
CASSLAAGWSCHEQYF
>.|TRBJ2-2|TRBV30|.
TGTGCCTGGAGTGTCCTGACGAACACCGGGGAGCTGTTTTTT
CAWSVLTNTGELFF